These 10 T cell receptor beta chains originate from one sample sequenced in a study of cytomegalovirus exposure and HLA in healthy donors. Clones were sequenced by immunoSEQ multiplex PCR, and TCRdb holds only the in-frame ones, with some missing. The repertoire includes about 74,000 clones, about 94% of them detected once, and 1.5% to 1.7% sits in the top ten. Sequencing was performed on PBMCs. The origin of the receptors is a man aged 18 to 30 in good health and CMV-seropositive.

The chain links TRBV7-9 to TRBJ2-3; D is perhaps TRBD2 (5 bases). Per germline, CDR1 SEHNR and CDR2 FQNEAQ (reference sequence). CDR3 length equals 12 residues. V was cut by 8 bases and J by 0 bases, with 6 bases left in between. This CDR3 is CASGESTDTQYF. CDR3 DNA sequence: TGTGCCAGCGGGGAGAGCACAGATACGCAGTATTTT.

This clone was recorded only once. The chain carries TRBV5-1 and TRBJ1-1, with unresolved D. V lost 2 bases to trimming and J lost 3 bases, with 8 bases between them. Germline values: CDR1 SGHRS, CDR2 YFSETQ. The CDR3 runs to 13 residues. In DNA form, the CDR3 reads TGCGCCAGCAGCTTTAACCGAGACACTGAAGCTTTCTTT. Protein: CASSFNRDTEAFF. Filled out from reference TRBV5-1 and TRBJ1-1, the complete variable domain reads KAGVTQTPRYLIKTRGQQVTLSCSPISGHRSVSWYQQTPGQGLQFLFEYFSETQRNKGNFPGRFSGRQFSNSRSEMNVSTLELGDSALYLCASSFNRDTEAFFGQGTRLTVV.

V gene TRBV6-5 combines with J gene TRBJ2-7, with 10 nucleotides matching TRBD2. The CDR3 is 15 amino acids. Germline CDR1 MNHEY, CDR2 SVGAGI. The V gene end was trimmed by 7 bases and the J gene end by 3 bases; junction bases not matched to a gene: 9. CDR3 sequence: CASIPSSGSYYEQYF. In DNA form, the CDR3 reads TGTGCCAGCATCCCATCTAGCGGGAGTTACTACGAGCAGTACTTC.

This sequence joins TRBV6-5 and TRBJ2-7; perhaps TRBD2 as D (5 bases). Germline CDR1 MNHEY, CDR2 SVGAGI. The CDR3 totals 14 residues. V was cut by 8 bases and J by 5 bases, with 19 bases left in between. CDR3 DNA sequence: TGTGCCAGCGGCGAGGGTAACCAGGTGCACGAGCAGTACTTC. It yields the protein CASGEGNQVHEQYF.

The chain has TRBV5-1 and TRBJ2-7, with 14 positions matching TRBD2. The germline gives CDR1 SGHRS, CDR2 YFSETQ. The V and J ends lost 4 bases and 5 bases, in that order; junction bases with no gene match: 8. The CDR3 sequence is 16 residues long. The CDR3 region has the DNA TGCGCCAGCAGCCGGACGACTAGCGGGAGGGAGGACGAGCAGTACTTC. It is translated as CASSRTTSGREDEQYF.

The genes are TRBV18 and TRBJ2-6; TRBD2 matches at 11 bases. Unmatched junction bases numbered 7, after V lost 6 bases and J lost 0 bases. Germline V gene sequence: CDR1 KGHSH, CDR2 LQKENI. The CDR3 runs to 18 residues. The CDR3 nucleotides are TGTGCCAGCTCTCCCAAGACTAGCGGGACCTCTGGGGCCAACGTCCTGACTTTC. Translated: CASSPKTSGTSGANVLTF.

V is TRBV5-1 and J is TRBJ1-1; D not resolved. V was cut by 3 bases and J by 5 bases, with 14 bases left in between. There are 14 residues in the CDR3. Germline lookup yields CDR1 SGHRS and CDR2 YFSETQ. The CDR3 region is CASSSPDSGTEAFF. CDR3 DNA: TGCGCCAGCAGCTCACCGGATTCAGGAACTGAAGCTTTCTTT.

The genes are TRBV4-2 and TRBJ2-4; 7 bases map to TRBD1. After removal of 0 bases from V and 1 base from J, the junction contained 9 bases not matched to a gene. Germline V gene sequence: CDR1 LGHNA, CDR2 YNFKEQ. The CDR3 has 18 residues. CDR3 loop: CASSQEGEGAPAKNIQYF. CDR3 nucleotide sequence: TGTGCCAGCAGCCAAGAGGGAGAGGGGGCGCCGGCCAAAAACATTCAGTACTTC.

The chain links TRBV11-2 to TRBJ2-7, with D possibly being TRBD1 (5 bases). V was clipped by 5 bases and J by 6 bases, with 20 bases between them. The CDR3 is 15 amino acids. Germline values: CDR1 SGHAT, CDR2 FQNNGV. The CDR3 loop reads CASSPSSVGAREQYF. CDR3 bases: TGTGCCAGCAGCCCATCCTCGGTTGGGGCCCGCGAGCAGTACTTC.

The chain joins TRBV14 to TRBJ2-1; perhaps TRBD2 as D (5 bases). The germline CDR1 and CDR2 sequences are SGHDN and FVKESK. This CDR3 has 16 residues. V lost 4 bases to trimming and J lost 7 bases, with 20 bases between them. This CDR3 is CASSPPGGLRLNEQFF. The CDR3, as DNA: TGTGCCAGCAGCCCCCCAGGAGGCCTTCGATTGAATGAGCAGTTCTTC.